This T cell receptor beta chain was profiled in a study of blood T cells in healthy people across ages. The sample holds a few counts of this clonotype. Its cognate antigen is unknown. This CDR3 region has 12 residues. Between the trimmed V and J ends, which lost 4 bases and 6 bases, there was a span of 7 bases. Germline assignment: CDR1 SGHAT and CDR2 FQNNGV. Overall study findings and caveats: With donor CMV status unknown, expanded clonotype changes were possibly confounded. Diversity was higher, and naive CD4+ cells more numerous, in long-lived donors than in aged donors.

Drawn from each donor were approximately 9.2 milliliters of peripheral blood. Using a J-beta primer mix together with a sample-barcoded 5' primer, a second PCR was run for about 7 to 12 cycles. MiXCR, applied by TCRdb to the 5' RACE reads, yields one record per CDR3 protein. This sample yields around 1,600,000 distinct CDR3 sequences, of which approximately 42% are seen a single time; less than 5% belongs to the top ten. V and J are TRBV11-2 and TRBJ2-1, with a tentative D call TRBD2 (6 bases). The specimen was blood. This TCR was sampled from a young woman in good health. The CDR3 reads CASSWRVNEQFF. Here the CDR3 DNA reads TGTGCCAGCAGCTGGAGGGTCAATGAGCAGTTCTTC.